Below, 7 T cell receptor beta chains from the same sample are listed, as sequenced in a study of T cells expressing NK-cell markers. TCRdb re-called the 5' RACE reads; one entry per CDR3 protein, DNA not given. Recorded for this sample: some 390,000 distinct CDR3 sequences. Input material: blood T cells: a sorted CD56 or NKG2C T cell subset, CD4+ or CD8+ T cells, or bulk PBMC T cells (not recorded which). These receptors came from a woman in her forties or fifties in good health.

The CDR3 is CASRLQRVETQYF. The gene calls are TRBV7-2 and TRBJ2-5. The CDR3 length is 13 residues. Germline CDR1 reads SGHTA; CDR2 reads FQGNSA.

CDR3 amino acids: CASSLNLRDTNYEQYF. The chain recombines TRBV5-1 with TRBJ2-7; without DNA, the TCRdb call of TRBD1 cannot be checked. Germline CDR1 reads SGHRS; CDR2 reads YFSETQ. This CDR3 has 16 amino acids.

The CDR3 reads CASSQNSGTGVHNEQFF. The chain joins TRBV18 to TRBJ2-1; there is no DNA to check the TCRdb D call of TRBD1. From germline, CDR1 is KGHSH and CDR2 LQKENI. CDR3 length: 17 amino acids.

The chain recombines TRBV29-1 with TRBJ2-2; TCRdb's D call of TRBD1 is untestable without DNA. The CDR3 has 14 amino acids. CDR1 is SQVTM and CDR2 is ANQGSEA in the germline V gene. CDR3 loop: CSVRTGTNTGELFF.

The chain has TRBV6-1 and TRBJ2-1. This CDR3 spans 19 amino acids. Germline V gene lookup returns CDR1 MNHNS and CDR2 SASEGT. CDR3 loop: CASSEGFVTTGGAYNEQFF.

The chain recombines TRBV10-3 with TRBJ2-5; TCRdb calls TRBD2, which cannot be checked without DNA. The CDR3 sequence is 16 residues long. Germline lookup yields CDR1 ENHRY and CDR2 SYGVKD. CDR3 region: CAISQPGTSGQETQYF.

The chain joins TRBV18 to TRBJ1-2. The length of the CDR3 is 13 residues. Germline values: CDR1 KGHSH, CDR2 LQKENI. CDR3: CASSATSGYGYTF.